These 18 T cell receptor beta chains were all obtained from the same sample, sequenced in a study of T cells in Graves' hyperthyroidism and ophthalmopathy. The TCR beta CDR3 regions underwent amplification using RNA transcripts as the source. The HTBI primer set served for first-round RT-PCR of the TCR CDR3. Each CDR3 protein is one row after TCRdb ran MiXCR on the multiplex PCR reads. The sample holds some 300,000 distinct CDR3 sequences, roughly 15% seen once. Material for sequencing was blood. Every receptor here comes from a man aged 25 to 40 with Graves' hyperthyroidism.

The genes are TRBV5-1 and TRBJ1-4, with D tentatively TRBD1 (6 bases). The CDR3 loop spans 16 amino acids. Germline CDR1 is SGHRS and CDR2 is YFSETQ. V was cut by 4 bases and J by 8 bases, with 21 bases left in between. The CDR3 bases are TGCGCCAGCAGCCTCGCAGTGGGGGCCATGGGGGAAAAACTGTTTTTT. It translates to CASSLAVGAMGEKLFF. The full variable domain, rest sourced from reference TRBV5-1 and TRBJ1-4, is KAGVTQTPRYLIKTRGQQVTLSCSPISGHRSVSWYQQTPGQGLQFLFEYFSETQRNKGNFPGRFSGRQFSNSRSEMNVSTLELGDSALYLCASSLAVGAMGEKLFFGSGTQLSVL.

The genes are TRBV7-2 and TRBJ1-5, with D tentatively TRBD1 (6 bases). Germline lookup yields CDR1 SGHTA and CDR2 FQGNSA. CDR3 length: 15 amino acids. Trimming shortened V by 7 bases and J by 3 bases, and 16 bases separated the two germline ends. The DNA of the CDR3 is TGTGCCAGCACCTCCGGGGGGGGGGCCAATCAGCCCCAGCATTTT. Translating it yields CASTSGGGANQPQHF.

This clonotype was recorded at least ten times. The gene calls are TRBV6-1 and TRBJ2-7; D gene unclear. The CDR3 spans 12 residues. V gave up 8 bases and J gave up 1 base, with 9 bases separating them. Germline V lookup: CDR1 MNHNS, CDR2 SASEGT. The CDR3 loop reads CASGGGSYEQYF. CDR3 nucleotides: TGTGCCAGCGGCGGCGGATCCTACGAGCAGTACTTC.

Comments on this clonotype: A read error may produce the germline difference seen at one junction end. The chain has TRBV7-9 and TRBJ2-5; 7 nucleotides agree with TRBD2. This CDR3 has 14 amino acids. Germline CDR1 is SEHNR and CDR2 is FQNEAQ (reference sequence). In DNA form, the CDR3 reads TGTGCTAGCAGCTCGGGCGGGAGTCAAAGCGTTAAGTACTTC. As protein: CASSSGGSQSVKYF. The whole variable domain, remainder taken from reference TRBV7-9 and TRBJ2-5, is DTGVSQNPRHKITKRGQNVTFRCDPISEHNRLYWYRQTLGQGPEFLTYFQNEAQLEKSRLLSDRFSAERPKGSFSTLEIQRTEQGDSAMYLCASSSGGSQSVKYFGPGTRLLVL.

This clonotype was found many times. This chain connects TRBV12-3 or TRBV12-4 to TRBJ2-6; unclear D gene. V was pared by 7 bases and J by 1 base, with 8 bases between. The CDR3 covers 14 residues. The CDR3 region has the DNA TGTGCCAGCACCCTCGGGTCTGGGGCCAACGTCCTGACTTTC. Its protein product is CASTLGSGANVLTF.

This clonotype came up many times. This chain joins TRBV20-1 and TRBJ2-2, with D possibly matching TRBD2 (7 bases). CDR1 DFQATT and CDR2 SNEGSKA come from the germline V gene (reference sequence). The CDR3 length is 15 residues. V was shortened by 3 bases and J by 1 base, with 12 bases between the two germline ends. CDR3 loop: CSARKAGQNTGELFF. As DNA, the CDR3 is TGCAGTGCTAGGAAAGCGGGACAGAACACCGGGGAGCTGTTTTTT.

The V call is TRBV19, the J call TRBJ1-1, with D tentatively TRBD1 (6 bases). Trimming removed 3 bases from V and 3 bases from J, with 8 bases in between. The CDR3 runs to 13 residues. Germline loops: CDR1 LNHDA, CDR2 SQIVND (reference sequence). CDR3: CASSIAGDTEAFF. The CDR3 coding sequence is TGTGCCAGTAGTATCGCAGGGGACACTGAAGCTTTCTTT.

This chain links TRBV20-1 with TRBJ2-7; possibly TRBD2 for D (6 bases). This CDR3 comprises 15 residues. CDR1 is DFQATT and CDR2 is SNEGSKA in the germline V gene (reference sequence). V gave up 6 bases and J gave up 1 base, with 19 bases separating them. CDR3 sequence (DNA): TGCAGTGCCCTACCGGTCGGGAGTTCATCCTACGAGCAGTACTTC. It encodes CSALPVGSSSYEQYF.

This clonotype occurred many times. This chain uses TRBV24-1 with TRBJ2-3; TRBD2 aligns across 8 bases. The CDR3 runs to 16 residues. Germline V gene data show CDR1 as KGHDR and CDR2 as SFDVKD. V dropped 2 bases and J dropped 1; count of bases not matched to a gene: 4. CDR3 amino acids: CATSDSGLGGTDTQYF. The CDR3 DNA sequence: TGTGCCACCAGTGATTCGGGACTAGGAGGCACAGATACGCAGTATTTT.

This clonotype was recorded a few times. This rearrangement joins TRBV7-9 to TRBJ2-2; 7 nucleotides match TRBD1. V gave up 3 bases and J gave up 3 bases; unmatched junction bases: 7. CDR3 length equals 16 residues. Germline V CDR1 and CDR2: SEHNR, FQNEAQ (reference sequence). The CDR3: CASSFGQAEYTGELFF. The CDR3 DNA reads TGTGCCAGCAGCTTCGGACAGGCTGAATACACCGGGGAGCTGTTTTTT.

The V call is TRBV6-2 or TRBV6-3, the J call TRBJ2-1; D may correspond to TRBD1 or TRBD2 (6 bases each). The CDR3 runs to 13 residues. Per germline, CDR1 MNHEY and CDR2 SVGEGT. V gave up 5 bases and J gave up 8 bases, with 13 bases separating them. The CDR3, as DNA: TGTGCCAGCAGTACCCCAGGGGAGGATGAGCAGTTCTTC. Protein: CASSTPGEDEQFF.

This clonotype was observed at least ten times. This chain joins TRBV11-2 and TRBJ2-5, with 10 bases matching TRBD2. V was pared by 5 bases and J by 4 bases, with 10 bases of the junction left unmatched. The CDR3 is made up of 16 amino acids. The germline gives CDR1 SGHAT, CDR2 FQNNGV. As DNA, the CDR3 is TGTGCCAGCAGCCCACTAGCGGGGTCTTTTGTAGAGACCCAGTACTTC. It codes for CASSPLAGSFVETQYF.

This clonotype was recorded many times. This rearrangement joins TRBV30 to TRBJ1-2, with unresolved D. Germline V lookup: CDR1 GTSNPN, CDR2 SVGIG (reference sequence). Between the trimmed V and J ends, which lost 2 bases and 6 bases, there was a span of 10 bases. This CDR3 has 12 residues. The CDR3 loop reads CAWSTGRHGYTF. CDR3 bases: TGTGCCTGGAGTACCGGGAGGCATGGCTACACCTTC.

This clonotype has just a few counts. This rearrangement joins TRBV5-1 to TRBJ2-5; 7 bases map to TRBD1. The CDR3 length is 13 residues. V lost 3 bases to trimming and J lost 6 bases; unmatched junction nucleotides: 5. Germline V gives CDR1 SGHRS, CDR2 YFSETQ. CDR3 nucleotide sequence: TGCGCCAGCAGCTCCGGGACAGAAAAGACCCAGTACTTC. It is translated as CASSSGTEKTQYF.

For this clonotype: It is likely a read error, because the conserved phenylalanine at the end of the CDR3 is missing. The chain is built from TRBV9 and TRBJ1-2; D call uncertain. V lost 4 bases to trimming and J lost 4 bases, with 14 bases between them. This CDR3 is 14 amino acids long. The germline V gene encodes CDR1 SGDLS and CDR2 YYNGEE. The CDR3 DNA is TGTGCCAGCAGCCCTCTGGAGAGAGGCTATGGCTACACCTTA. Translated, it gives CASSPLERGYGYTL.

A few counts support this clonotype. The J gene is TRBJ2-5, the V gene TRBV28; D call uncertain. The CDR3 is 14 residues long. CDR1 is MDHEN, CDR2 SYDVKM, per germline. V was shortened by 3 bases and J by 5 bases, with 13 bases between the two germline ends. Here the CDR3 DNA reads TGTGCCAGCAGTTTCCCCAAGCCTCCGGAGACCCAGTACTTC. Protein sequence: CASSFPKPPETQYF.

This clonotype was seen repeatedly, ten times or more. The chain carries TRBV7-3 and TRBJ1-1; D is unresolved. The germline V and J ends were trimmed by 3 bases and 1 base, with 9 bases remaining between them. The CDR3 totals 14 residues. CDR1 and CDR2 (germline): SGHTA, FQGTGA. The CDR3 DNA is TGTGCCAGCAGCTTCGCGGGTCCGAACACTGAAGCTTTCTTT. It is translated as CASSFAGPNTEAFF.

This clonotype was picked up a small number of times. V usage is TRBV6-1 and J usage is TRBJ2-3, with D unresolved. Trimming cost V 1 base and J 8 bases, with 10 bases left between them. The CDR3 loop spans 13 amino acids. Germline lookup yields CDR1 MNHNS and CDR2 SASEGT. The CDR3 here is CASSEGHLRTQYF. The CDR3 DNA sequence: TGTGCCAGCAGTGAAGGGCATTTGCGTACGCAGTATTTT.